A single sample gave rise to the 28 T cell receptor beta chains below, sequenced in a study of blood T cell repertoires in COVID-19. This table comes from immunoSEQ multiplex PCR, and its TCRdb copy is limited to in-frame clones, with some not included. The table has about 28,000 clones, about 90% seen once. The source material was peripheral blood. Receptors were obtained from a man in his 60s with active COVID-19.

The count of this clone is one. The V gene is TRBV5-5, the J gene TRBJ2-5; TRBD2 matches at 11 bases. V lost 3 bases to trimming and J lost 1 base; unmatched junction nucleotides: 5. The CDR3 is made up of 16 amino acids. In germline, CDR1 is SGHKS, CDR2 YYEKEE (reference sequence). The CDR3 protein is CASSSLAGGSQETQYF. The CDR3 DNA reads TGTGCCAGCAGCTCCCTAGCGGGGGGCAGCCAAGAGACCCAGTACTTC.

The chain combines TRBV2 with TRBJ1-2, with TRBD1 matching over 8 bases. The CDR3 consists of 15 residues. The V segment lost 2 bases and the J segment 5 bases; nucleotides outside the gene matches: 7. The germline V gene has CDR1 SNHLY and CDR2 FYNNEI. CDR3 DNA sequence: TGTGCCAGCAGTGAATCAGCGACAGGGGTTTATGGCTACACCTTC. Amino acid sequence: CASSESATGVYGYTF. Full variable domain (missing parts from reference TRBV2 and TRBJ1-2): EPEVTQTPSHQVTQMGQEVILRCVPISNHLYFYWYRQILGQKVEFLVSFYNNEISEKSEIFDDQFSVERPDGSNFTLKIRSTKLEDSAMYFCASSESATGVYGYTFGSGTRLTVV.

The rearrangement links TRBV3-1 (or the pseudogene TRBV3-2) to TRBJ2-5; D possibly corresponds to TRBD2 (5 bases). Germline values: CDR1 LGHDT, CDR2 YNNKEL (reference sequence). Trimming pared 0 bases from V and 5 bases from J, leaving 16 bases between. The CDR3 length is 16 residues. This chain's CDR3 is CASSQEWSTRSETQYF. CDR3 sequence (DNA): TGTGCCAGCAGCCAAGAATGGTCAACTAGGTCGGAGACCCAGTACTTC.

This rearrangement joins TRBV6-5 to TRBJ2-5, with TRBD2 identical over 7 bases. Looked up from germline, CDR1 is MNHEY and CDR2 is SVGAGI. J lost 0 bases, V lost 2 bases, and 6 bases had no gene match. CDR3 size: 16 residues. The DNA of the CDR3 is TGTGCCAGCAGTTACGCTCCTAGCGGAGACCAAGAGACCCAGTACTTC. It codes for CASSYAPSGDQETQYF.

The rearrangement uses TRBV19 and TRBJ2-7; 9 nucleotides line up with TRBD1. The CDR3 has 14 amino acids. The J segment lost 2 bases and the V segment lost 3 bases, leaving 2 bases of the junction unmatched. The germline CDR1 and CDR2 sequences are LNHDA and SQIVND (reference sequence). DNA of the CDR3: TGTGCCAGTAGTATGGGGACAGGGACCTACGAGCAGTACTTC. Protein: CASSMGTGTYEQYF.

The chain couples TRBV7-3 to TRBJ2-4; TRBD2 agrees at 8 bases. The CDR3 runs 17 residues. Germline loops: CDR1 SGHTA, CDR2 FQGTGA. With 2 bases clipped from V and 7 bases from J, the junction kept 13 bases outside the gene matches. This CDR3 reads CASSLGPRGGGGNIQYF. In DNA form, the CDR3 reads TGTGCCAGCAGCTTAGGACCTAGGGGGGGCGGGGGGAACATTCAGTACTTC.

The CDR3 region is CASSRYLAGDYNEQFF. The CDR3 region has the DNA TGTGCCAGCAGCCGCTACCTAGCGGGGGATTACAATGAGCAGTTCTTC. V is TRBV7-3 and J is TRBJ2-1; 10 bases are a match to TRBD2. This CDR3 region has 16 residues. Germline V gene data show CDR1 as SGHTA and CDR2 as FQGTGA. V was clipped by 5 bases and J by 4 bases; unmatched bases: 8.

The rearrangement joins TRBV6-1 to TRBJ2-2; unclear D gene. Germline values: CDR1 MNHNS, CDR2 SASEGT. V was trimmed by 2 bases and J by 6 bases, leaving 7 bases between them. There are 13 residues in the CDR3. This CDR3 reads CASSEPFAGELFF. The CDR3 DNA reads TGTGCCAGCAGTGAACCGTTTGCCGGGGAGCTGTTTTTT.

This chain links TRBV3-1 (or the pseudogene TRBV3-2) with TRBJ1-1; D perhaps matches TRBD1 (5 bases). Germline loops: CDR1 LGHDT, CDR2 YNNKEL (reference sequence). V shed 6 bases and J shed 5 bases, with 13 bases lying between them. The CDR3 runs to 13 residues. The CDR3 bases are TGTGCCAGCAGGCGGGGGGGACGGACTGAAGCTTTCTTT. Its translation is CASRRGGRTEAFF.

This clone was picked up a small number of times. The chain employs TRBV30 and TRBJ1-2, with a weak D call TRBD1 (6 bases). The CDR3 is 14 amino acids. Trimming removed 1 base from V and 9 bases from J, with 18 bases in between. Germline V gene data show CDR1 as GTSNPN and CDR2 as SVGIG (reference sequence). CDR3 residues: CAWSEGVRAGRYTF. In DNA, the CDR3 is TGTGCCTGGAGTGAGGGGGTCAGGGCAGGTCGCTACACCTTC.

The V and J genes are TRBV5-1 and TRBJ1-2; possibly TRBD1 for D (5 bases). Germline loops: CDR1 SGHRS, CDR2 YFSETQ. The CDR3 is 12 residues long. V lost 2 bases, J lost 10 bases, and 12 bases lay in between. The CDR3 DNA is TGCGCCAGCAGCTTAAATCCGGGACTCTACACCTTC. Its protein is CASSLNPGLYTF.

V gene TRBV28 combines with J gene TRBJ1-4, with 8 bases lining up with TRBD1. Germline V gives CDR1 MDHEN, CDR2 SYDVKM. The CDR3 totals 17 residues. Unmatched junction bases numbered 10, after V lost 3 bases and J lost 4 bases. In nucleotides, the CDR3 is TGTGCCAGCAGTTTTCGGCAGGGGGCGGTAGTTAATGAAAAACTGTTTTTT. The encoded protein is CASSFRQGAVVNEKLFF.

The rearrangement joins TRBV6-5 to TRBJ2-7; no definite D call. CDR3 length: 15 residues. Germline loops: CDR1 MNHEY, CDR2 SVGAGI. The ends were cut back, 5 bases at V and 3 bases at J, with 17 bases in the middle. The CDR3 protein is CASSPRHILSYEQYF. Here the CDR3 DNA reads TGTGCCAGCAGTCCCCGACACATTCTCAGCTACGAGCAGTACTTC.

This chain connects TRBV7-9 to TRBJ2-3; D might be TRBD1 (5 bases). The CDR3 covers 15 residues. Trimming shortened V by 5 bases and J by 3 bases, and 15 bases separated the two germline ends. CDR1 and CDR2 (germline): SEHNR, FQNEAQ (reference sequence). The chain's CDR3 is CASSPYRMGTDTQYF. The CDR3 DNA reads TGTGCCAGCAGCCCCTACAGGATGGGAACAGATACGCAGTATTTT.

The genes are TRBV10-2 and TRBJ1-6; D possibly corresponds to TRBD1 (6 bases). The germline V and J ends were trimmed by 6 bases and 7 bases, with 10 bases remaining between them. The CDR3 consists of 13 residues. Germline V gives CDR1 WSHSY, CDR2 SAAADI. CDR3 sequence (DNA): TGCGCCAGCAGCGGACAGATGAATTCACCCCTCCACTTT. This codes for CASSGQMNSPLHF.

The rearrangement links TRBV9 to TRBJ2-1; D is perhaps TRBD2 (6 bases). This CDR3 region has 14 residues. Germline lookup yields CDR1 SGDLS and CDR2 YYNGEE. V lost 0 bases, J lost 7 bases, and 11 bases lay in between. This chain's CDR3 is CASSVETSSNEQFF. CDR3 bases: TGTGCCAGCAGCGTAGAAACTAGCAGTAATGAGCAGTTCTTC. Full variable domain (rest looked up from reference TRBV9 and TRBJ2-1): DSGVTQTPKHLITATGQRVTLRCSPRSGDLSVYWYQQSLDQGLQFLIQYYNGEERAKGNILERFSAQQFPDLHSELNLSSLELGDSALYFCASSVETSSNEQFFGPGTRLTVL.

The chain employs TRBV6-1 and TRBJ1-4; 10 nucleotides align to TRBD1. Germline CDR1 MNHNS, CDR2 SASEGT. There are 17 residues in the CDR3. V dropped 2 bases and J dropped 3; count of bases not matched to a gene: 6. CDR3 amino acids: CASSEPGQGLANEKLFF. The CDR3 DNA is TGTGCCAGCAGTGAACCGGGACAGGGGCTAGCTAATGAAAAACTGTTTTTT.

The gene calls are TRBV11-2 and TRBJ1-2; TRBD1 matches at 12 bases. Germline V lookup: CDR1 SGHAT, CDR2 FQNNGV. V shed 5 bases, J shed 4 bases, and the junction held 11 bases outside the gene matches. The CDR3 runs to 17 residues. CDR3 bases: TGTGCCAGCAGCCAAGGGACAGGGGGCGCGTTAAGCTATGGCTACACCTTC. This codes for CASSQGTGGALSYGYTF.

This chain connects TRBV2 to TRBJ1-6, with D tentatively TRBD1 (5 bases). V was cut by 4 bases and J by 0 bases, with 10 bases left in between. This CDR3 has 16 residues. Germline CDR1 is SNHLY and CDR2 is FYNNEI. The CDR3, as DNA: TGTGCCAGCAGTGGACAGTCCAGCTCCTATAATTCACCCCTCCACTTT. Translation: CASSGQSSSYNSPLHF.

The V call is TRBV2, the J call TRBJ1-3; 7 bases map to TRBD1. In germline, CDR1 is SNHLY, CDR2 FYNNEI. Trimming at V came to 6 bases and at J to 0 bases, leaving 5 bases not matched to a gene. The CDR3 runs to 15 residues. CDR3 in amino acids: CASRLGQNSGNTIYF. The CDR3 DNA sequence: TGTGCCAGCAGATTGGGACAGAACTCTGGAAACACCATATATTTT.

The DNA of the CDR3 is TGTGCCAGCAGTGAAGCTTCAGGGACAGGGATGGCGACCCAGTACTTC. Residues: CASSEASGTGMATQYF. V usage is TRBV2 and J usage is TRBJ2-5; 9 bases line up with TRBD1. The germline CDR1 and CDR2 sequences are SNHLY and FYNNEI. V lost 0 bases and J lost 7; bases outside the gene matches: 9. The CDR3 length is 16 residues.

This chain uses TRBV7-3 with TRBJ1-2; perhaps TRBD1 as D (5 bases). Deletions cut 2 bases from V and 8 bases from J, with 12 bases between. The V gene's germline CDR1 is SGHTA and CDR2 FQGTGA. The CDR3 has 13 amino acids. The CDR3 loop is CASSLGSGRGYTF. The CDR3 DNA reads as TGTGCCAGCAGCTTAGGGTCAGGGCGCGGCTACACCTTC.

Comment on this clone: This specimen includes other DNA sequences encoding the same CDR3. This sequence joins TRBV10-2 and TRBJ1-5, with D possibly being TRBD1 (6 bases). In germline, CDR1 is WSHSY, CDR2 SAAADI. V lost 8 bases to trimming and J lost 0 bases, with 14 bases between them. This CDR3 has 15 residues. As DNA, the CDR3 is TGCGCCAGCGGACAGTTAAAGTCTAGCAATCAGCCCCAGCATTTT. Translating gives CASGQLKSSNQPQHF.

This chain joins TRBV7-6 and TRBJ2-1, with 9 bases aligning to TRBD2. This CDR3 comprises 14 residues. V lost 5 bases to trimming and J lost 5 bases; unmatched junction nucleotides: 4. CDR1 is SGHVS and CDR2 is FNYEAQ in the germline V gene. The CDR3 DNA sequence: TGTGCCAGCAGCCCCGCGGGGGGGCACAATGAGCAGTTCTTC. Its translation: CASSPAGGHNEQFF.

The chain has TRBV6-1 and TRBJ2-1; D is possibly TRBD1 (6 bases). Deletions cut 4 bases from V and 4 bases from J, with 17 bases between. The V gene's germline CDR1 is MNHNS and CDR2 SASEGT. This CDR3 comprises 16 residues. The CDR3 DNA is TGTGCCAGCAGTGTAAGAAAGGGGGTGATTTACAATGAGCAGTTCTTC. This gives the protein CASSVRKGVIYNEQFF.

The gene calls are TRBV7-2 and TRBJ2-2; 7 positions match TRBD2. The CDR3 contains 19 residues. With V trimmed by 5 bases and J by 2 bases, 17 bases remained unmatched. From germline, CDR1 is SGHTA and CDR2 FQGNSA. The CDR3 reads CASSPRPKTSARNTGELFF. CDR3 DNA: TGTGCCAGCAGCCCACGGCCAAAAACTAGCGCGAGAAACACCGGGGAGCTGTTTTTT.

V gene TRBV15 combines with J gene TRBJ1-5; D gene uncertain. Trimming removed 0 bases at V and 7 bases at J, with 7 bases between. CDR1 and CDR2 from the germline V gene are LNHNV and YYDKDF (reference sequence). The CDR3 consists of 13 residues. This chain's CDR3 is CATSREIVQPQHF. DNA for the CDR3: TGTGCCACCAGCAGAGAAATAGTGCAGCCCCAGCATTTT.

The chain combines TRBV7-9 with TRBJ2-1; 7 positions match TRBD1. J was trimmed by 0 bases and V by 8 bases; bases with no gene match: 13. This CDR3 contains 17 residues. Germline V gene data show CDR1 as SEHNR and CDR2 as FQNEAQ (reference sequence). CDR3 DNA: TGTGCCAGCGCACTATGGGGGACAGTGAGCTCCTACAATGAGCAGTTCTTC. Translating gives CASALWGTVSSYNEQFF.